This TCR beta chain was recovered during a study of early T cells in non-severe SARS-CoV-2 infection. Looking at the study overall: Bulk RNA from unsorted whole blood was sequenced; chains were unpaired.

Unique molecular identifiers tagged individual cDNA molecules. TCRdb reprocessed the 5' RACE reads with MiXCR, giving one entry per CDR3 protein. The table shows more than 55,000 distinct CDR3 sequences, with 13% occurring only once. Study-wide points: Private and CD4 specificities were missed by VDJdb matching, which favored anti-spike CD8 responses.

This CDR3 has 15 amino acids. With 5 bases clipped from V and 4 bases from J, the junction kept 8 bases outside the gene matches. Germline V lookup: CDR1 SGHTA, CDR2 FQGNSA. This clonotype was observed a handful of times. What it recognizes is unknown. This TCR was sampled from an adult who was a healthcare worker with PCR-confirmed SARS-CoV-2 infection or an uninfected control (not recorded which). The gene calls are TRBV7-2 and TRBJ2-4; TRBD1 aligns across 7 bases. The starting material was whole blood, obtained at baseline. The CDR3 spells CASSPRQGLKNIQYF. CDR3 coding DNA: TGTGCCAGCAGCCCACGACAGGGTTTAAAAAACATTCAGTACTTC.